These T cell receptor beta chains were read from a single sample in a study of cytomegalovirus exposure and HLA in healthy donors. The repertoire was sequenced with immunoSEQ multiplex PCR; TCRdb's copy has only in-frame clones and lacks some. The sample has 100,000 to 150,000 clones, 78% seen once. The sample consisted of PBMCs. These receptor sequences come from a woman aged 40 to 49 in good health and CMV-seronegative. Both conserved end residues are part of each CDR3. A D gene is named only where the DNA matches it firmly. Clone sizes are given selectively: once, few, many, or a class where the clone is expanded.

j_call clone_size d_call v_call cdr3_aa cdr3_nt
TRBJ1-2 . TRBD1 TRBV4-1 CASSSRTGTGEDGYTF TGCGCCAGCAGCAGTCGTACCGGGACAGGGGAAGACGGCTACACCTTC
TRBJ2-1 . TRBD2 TRBV6-4 CASSDSVAGAGNEQFF TGTGCCAGCAGTGACTCAGTAGCGGGAGCCGGTAATGAGCAGTTCTTC
TRBJ2-2 . . TRBV28 CASRPEGVLNTGELLF TGTGCCAGCAGACCCGAGGGGGTCCTTAACACCGGGGAGCTGCTTTTT
TRBJ2-7 . . TRBV28 CASSLRGSTSYEQYF TGTGCTAGCAGTTTAAGGGGGAGTACCTCCTACGAGCAGTACTTC
TRBJ2-7 . TRBD1 TRBV19 CASSESGQGSYEQYF TGTGCCAGTAGTGAAAGTGGACAGGGGTCCTACGAGCAGTACTTC
TRBJ1-1 few . TRBV6-5 CASSYGGVASTEAFF TGTGCCAGCAGTTACGGGGGCGTCGCCTCGACTGAAGCTTTCTTT
TRBJ2-7 . . TRBV21-1 CASSTPSYEQYF TGTGCCAGCAGCACCCCATCCTACGAGCAGTACTTC
TRBJ1-5 . . TRBV19 CASSIAGVWDRKPQHF TGTGCCAGTAGTATTGCGGGAGTGTGGGATAGGAAGCCCCAGCATTTT
TRBJ2-7 few TRBD2 TRBV6-5 CASRASGNSYEQYF TGTGCCAGCAGGGCTAGCGGGAACTCCTACGAGCAGTACTTC
TRBJ2-7 . . TRBV5-1 CASSFNFGGPGEQYF TGCGCCAGCAGCTTCAATTTCGGGGGACCGGGCGAGCAGTACTTC
TRBJ1-1 once . TRBV6-5 CASGQGQTRNTEAFF TGTGCCAGCGGGCAGGGACAAACTAGGAACACTGAAGCTTTCTTT
TRBJ1-1 . . TRBV4-2 CASSSRGGNTEAFF TGTGCCAGCAGCTCAAGGGGGGGGAACACTGAAGCTTTCTTT
TRBJ2-7 . . TRBV19 CASSLLALQQYF TGTGCCAGTAGTCTCCTAGCGTTACAGCAGTACTTC
TRBJ1-3 . . TRBV5-6 CASSLGGVPGNTIYF TGTGCCAGCAGCTTGGGGGGGGTGCCTGGAAACACCATATATTTT
TRBJ1-1 few . TRBV10-3 CAISAGENTEAFF TGTGCCATCAGTGCAGGGGAAAACACTGAAGCTTTCTTT
TRBJ2-1 . TRBD2 TRBV5-1 CASSEASGNEQFF TGCGCCAGCAGCGAGGCTAGCGGCAATGAGCAGTTCTTC
TRBJ1-1 . TRBD1 TRBV28 CASSLSLRGLGAFF TGTGCCAGCAGTCTTTCTCTCAGGGGGCTCGGAGCTTTCTTT
TRBJ2-7 . TRBD1 TRBV18 CASSPTGTGHHEQYF TGTGCCAGCTCACCAACCGGGACAGGTCACCACGAGCAGTACTTC
TRBJ2-7 once TRBD2 TRBV5-4 CASSLGSSGTSEQYF TGTGCCAGCAGCTTGGGGTCTAGCGGGACGAGCGAGCAGTACTTC
TRBJ2-7 . TRBD2 TRBV4-1 CASSRLAGGFYEQYF TGCGCCAGCAGTCGACTAGCGGGAGGATTCTACGAGCAGTACTTC
TRBJ1-2 few TRBD1 TRBV11-2 CASSLEPQGARGYTF TGTGCCAGCAGCTTAGAGCCACAGGGGGCGCGTGGCTACACCTTC
TRBJ2-7 . TRBD1 TRBV28 CASSFWDRGMYEQYF TGTGCCAGCAGTTTCTGGGACAGGGGTATGTACGAGCAGTACTTC
TRBJ2-2 . TRBD1 TRBV19 CASRDRAVDTGELFF TGTGCCAGTAGAGACAGGGCGGTCGACACCGGGGAGCTGTTTTTT
TRBJ2-5 . . TRBV10-3 CATQGGPETQYF TGTGCCACCCAGGGGGGTCCCGAGACCCAGTACTTC
TRBJ2-1 . . TRBV7-8 CASSSWTARNEQFF TGTGCCAGCAGCTCCTGGACTGCGAGAAATGAGCAGTTCTTC
TRBJ2-6 . TRBD1 TRBV6-4 CASSDSTGGGGANGLTF TGTGCCAGCAGTGACTCGACAGGGGGCGGTGGGGCCAACGGCCTGACTTTC
TRBJ2-7 . TRBD2 TRBV11-2 CASSLLREGHEQYF TGTGCCAGCAGCTTATTGCGGGAGGGCCACGAGCAGTACTTC
TRBJ1-1 . . TRBV7-3 CASSQTVQNEAFF TGTGCCAGCAGCCAGACAGTACAGAATGAAGCTTTCTTT
TRBJ2-7 . . TRBV5-4 CASSLSGRMTYEQYF TGTGCCAGCAGCTTGAGTGGGAGGATGACATACGAGCAGTACTTC
TRBJ1-4 . . TRBV2 CASSFSPEGKLFF TGTGCCAGCAGTTTCTCACCGGAGGGGAAACTGTTTTTT
TRBJ2-3 . . TRBV7-9 CASSTLRTDTQYF TGTGCCAGCAGCACCCTACGCACAGATACGCAGTATTTT
TRBJ1-5 . . TRBV11-2 CASSLDPGHNQPQHF TGTGCCAGCAGCTTAGATCCAGGCCATAATCAGCCCCAGCATTTT
TRBJ2-1 few TRBD2 TRBV29-1 CSYLESGRGEQFF TGCAGCTACCTAGAGAGCGGGAGGGGGGAGCAGTTCTTC
TRBJ2-7 . TRBD2 TRBV7-2 CASSFSGTSGYSYEQYF TGTGCCAGCAGCTTTTCCGGGACTAGCGGATACTCATACGAGCAGTACTTC
TRBJ1-6 . . TRBV6-5 CASSFDRRKNSPLHF TGTGCCAGCAGTTTTGACAGACGGAAAAATTCACCCCTCCACTTT
TRBJ2-1 . . TRBV7-6 CASSPRQSNEQFF TGTGCCAGCAGCCCACGACAGTCCAATGAGCAGTTCTTC
TRBJ2-7 . . TRBV6-5 CASSYGGPDSSYEQYF TGTGCCAGCAGTTACGGGGGCCCAGACAGCTCCTACGAGCAGTACTTC
TRBJ2-3 . . TRBV5-1 CASSPGTTSTDTQYF TGCGCCAGCAGCCCTGGGACAACTTCCACAGATACGCAGTATTTT
TRBJ2-5 . . TRBV6-1 CASSGNQETQYF TGTGCCAGCAGCGGGAACCAAGAGACCCAGTACTTC
TRBJ2-1 . . TRBV11-3 CASSLEDYNEQFF TGTGCCAGCAGCCTTGAGGACTACAATGAGCAGTTCTTC
TRBJ2-5 once TRBD1 TRBV28 CASSFPWGTGRAAETQYF TGTGCCAGCAGTTTCCCCTGGGGGACAGGTAGAGCTGCAGAGACCCAGTACTTC
TRBJ1-5 . . TRBV2 CASMMTANQPQHF TGTGCCAGCATGATGACAGCTAATCAGCCCCAGCATTTT
TRBJ1-2 . . TRBV5-6 CASSLARVSYGYTF TGTGCCAGCAGCTTGGCCAGGGTATCGTATGGCTACACCTTC